Following are 24 T cell receptor beta chains from one sample sequenced in a study of blood T cell repertoires in COVID-19. Only in-frame clones appear in the TCRdb table, and some are missing; sequencing was by immunoSEQ multiplex PCR. The sample consists of some 200,000 clones, 65% to 85% of them appearing once. Sequenced input: peripheral blood. Every receptor here comes from a human donor in a cohort sampled during active COVID-19.

V and J are TRBV7-9 and TRBJ2-1, with 8 positions matching TRBD1. The junction had 13 bases not matched to a gene; V was cut back by 3 bases and J by 9 bases. Germline lookup yields CDR1 SEHNR and CDR2 FQNEAQ (reference sequence). The CDR3 has 16 residues. CDR3 bases: TGTGCCAGCAGCTTCCCCGGACAGGGAGACCTACCTGAGCAGTTCTTC. This codes for CASSFPGQGDLPEQFF.

The chain employs TRBV6-2 or TRBV6-3 and TRBJ2-7; 7 nucleotides agree with TRBD2. After removal of 2 bases from V and 4 bases from J, the junction contained 5 bases not matched to a gene. CDR1 is MNHEY and CDR2 is SVGEGT in the germline V gene. The CDR3 is 14 residues long. The CDR3 sequence is CASSYERGAYEQYF. For the CDR3, the DNA is TGTGCCAGCAGTTACGAGCGGGGTGCTTACGAGCAGTACTTC.

This clone was recorded only once. The V call is TRBV13, the J call TRBJ2-7; 8 nucleotides align to TRBD1. J lost 2 bases, V lost 3 bases, and 3 bases had no gene match. This CDR3 has 14 amino acids. CDR1 is PRHDT, CDR2 FYEKMQ, per germline (reference sequence). This CDR3 is CASSLGQATYEQYF. CDR3 sequence (DNA): TGTGCCAGCAGCTTGGGACAGGCGACCTACGAGCAGTACTTC.

The table lists this clone with a few counts. V and J are TRBV28 and TRBJ2-2, with 8 bases matching TRBD1. The CDR3 is 15 amino acids. CDR1 and CDR2 (germline): MDHEN, SYDVKM. After removal of 6 bases from V and 4 bases from J, the junction contained 7 bases not matched to a gene. DNA for the CDR3: TGTGCCAGCAGCCCGACAGGGGCGGGCACCGGGGAGCTGTTTTTT. Its protein product is CASSPTGAGTGELFF.

The genes are TRBV24-1 and TRBJ2-3, with TRBD2 matching over 10 bases. The CDR3 contains 18 residues. J was trimmed by 5 bases and V by 5 bases; bases with no gene match: 15. In germline, CDR1 is KGHDR, CDR2 SFDVKD. The CDR3 coding sequence is TGTGCCACCAGTGCCCTAGAGCCCCTAGCGGGAGTTGGAGATACGCAGTATTTT. This sequence encodes CATSALEPLAGVGDTQYF.

The chain recombines TRBV23-1 with TRBJ1-3; 7 nucleotides line up with TRBD1. TRBV23-1 is an ORF, and what it does is uncertain. V lost 3 bases, J lost 0 bases, and 8 bases stayed unmatched. This CDR3 is 17 amino acids long. The CDR3 region is CASSHLRQGSSGNTIYF. The CDR3 nucleotides read TGCGCCAGCAGTCACCTGAGACAGGGCAGCTCTGGAAACACCATATATTTT.

The rearrangement links TRBV5-1 to TRBJ2-2, with 7 positions matching TRBD1. CDR3 length: 16 residues. From germline, CDR1 is SGHRS and CDR2 YFSETQ. With V trimmed by 5 bases and J by 5 bases, 12 bases remained unmatched. In DNA form, the CDR3 reads TGCGCCAGCAGGCTGGAACCGGGACAGCGAACCGGGGAGCTGTTTTTT. Amino acids: CASRLEPGQRTGELFF.

This clone was picked up a small number of times. J is TRBJ1-5 and V is TRBV6-2 or TRBV6-3; 9 bases fit TRBD1. The J segment lost 9 bases and the V segment lost 5 bases, leaving 11 bases of the junction unmatched. Germline V gene lookup returns CDR1 MNHEY and CDR2 SVGEGT. The CDR3 contains 15 residues. DNA of the CDR3: TGTGCCAGCAGTACGTGGACAGGGGATGGTGGGCCCCAGCATTTT. Protein sequence: CASSTWTGDGGPQHF.

This chain uses TRBV19 with TRBJ1-1; no clear D. The V end was cut by 7 bases, the J end by 6 bases, with 18 bases between. The CDR3 consists of 14 residues. Germline loops: CDR1 LNHDA, CDR2 SQIVND (reference sequence). CDR3 coding DNA: TGTGCCAGTAAGATCGGGTCAGCCTCTCCTGAAGCTTTCTTT. Protein: CASKIGSASPEAFF.

The chain recombines TRBV5-1 with TRBJ1-1; tentative D call: TRBD1 (6 bases). The germline V and J ends were trimmed by 1 base and 8 bases, with 12 bases remaining between them. The CDR3 runs to 13 residues. The germline V gene encodes CDR1 SGHRS and CDR2 YFSETQ. The chain's CDR3 is CASSLLQGEEAFF. In nucleotides, the CDR3 is TGCGCCAGCAGCTTGTTACAGGGCGAGGAAGCTTTCTTT.

The V gene is TRBV30, the J gene TRBJ2-1; D is possibly TRBD1 (6 bases). With 4 bases removed from V and 13 bases from J, the gap between germline ends came to 17 bases. From germline, CDR1 is GTSNPN and CDR2 SVGIG (reference sequence). This CDR3 has 12 amino acids. CDR3 DNA sequence: TGTGCCTGGAACATCATGACAGGCGGTCAGTTCTTC. It translates to CAWNIMTGGQFF. Variable domain in full (rest from reference TRBV30 and TRBJ2-1): SQTIHQWPATLVQPVGSPLSLECTVEGTSNPNLYWYRQAAGRGLQLLFYSVGIGQISSEVPQNLSASRPQDRQFILSSKKLLLSDSGFYLCAWNIMTGGQFFGPGTRLTVL.

The rearrangement uses TRBV19 and TRBJ1-1, with 7 bases that match TRBD1. The trim removed 4 bases at V and 5 bases at J, leaving 4 bases unmatched. Germline V gene sequence: CDR1 LNHDA, CDR2 SQIVND (reference sequence). This CDR3 has 13 residues. In DNA form, the CDR3 reads TGTGCCAGTAGTACCCAGACAGGGACTGAAGCTTTCTTT. As protein: CASSTQTGTEAFF. The full variable domain, its missing parts supplied by reference TRBV19 and TRBJ1-1, is DGGITQSPKYLFRKEGQNVTLSCEQNLNHDAMYWYRQDPGQGLRLIYYSQIVNDFQKGDIAEGYSVSREKKESFPLTVTSAQKNPTAFYLCASSTQTGTEAFFGQGTRLTVV.

This clone was found a few times. The rearrangement uses TRBV5-1 and TRBJ2-1, with a tentative D call TRBD2 (5 bases). Trimming took 6 bases from V and 3 from J, leaving 10 bases between them. From germline, CDR1 is SGHRS and CDR2 YFSETQ. The CDR3 is made up of 13 amino acids. The CDR3 is CASTLENYNEQFF. For the CDR3, the DNA is TGCGCCAGCACACTAGAAAACTACAATGAGCAGTTCTTC.

The gene calls are TRBV5-1 and TRBJ2-7; TRBD1 might be the D (6 bases). The CDR3 runs to 15 residues. The ends were cut back, 4 bases at V and 7 bases at J, with 21 bases in the middle. Germline values: CDR1 SGHRS, CDR2 YFSETQ. CDR3 in amino acids: CASSPGNPTGQEQYF. As DNA, the CDR3 is TGCGCCAGCAGCCCGGGGAACCCCACGGGACAAGAGCAGTACTTC.

This clone was detected once. The chain combines TRBV11-3 with TRBJ2-3; 8 bases align to TRBD2. Germline CDR1 SGHNT, CDR2 YENEEA. V trimming: 1 base; J trimming: 6 bases; junction bases outside the gene matches: 6. The CDR3 runs 15 residues. The CDR3 coding sequence is TGTGCCAGCAGCTTAGTCGGGGGGGCCCGTGATACGCAGTATTTT. This codes for CASSLVGGARDTQYF.

The chain carries TRBV6-2 or TRBV6-3 and TRBJ1-1; D is uncertain. V shed 8 bases and J shed 6 bases, with 10 bases lying between them. Germline values: CDR1 MNHEY, CDR2 SVGEGT. The length of the CDR3 is 11 residues. This CDR3 is CASGLWPEAFF. CDR3 DNA sequence: TGTGCCAGCGGCCTGTGGCCTGAAGCTTTCTTT.

The V call is TRBV4-2, the J call TRBJ2-3, with D possibly being TRBD2 (6 bases). Trimming took off 0 bases at V and 0 bases at J, with 16 bases between the two ends. Germline V gives CDR1 LGHNA, CDR2 YNFKEQ. CDR3 length equals 18 residues. CDR3 nucleotides: TGTGCCAGCAGCCAAGAACCTTTAGGCGGGGTGAGCACAGATACGCAGTATTTT. The encoded protein is CASSQEPLGGVSTDTQYF.

The chain couples TRBV10-3 to TRBJ2-3; D is possibly TRBD1 (6 bases). CDR1 and CDR2 (germline): ENHRY, SYGVKD. V dropped 2 bases and J dropped 0 bases, with 9 bases sitting between them. The CDR3 length is 15 residues. For the CDR3, the DNA is TGTGCCATCAGTGAGAGACAGGCTAGCACAGATACGCAGTATTTT. This encodes CAISERQASTDTQYF.

V gene TRBV15 combines with J gene TRBJ1-1; possibly TRBD1 for D (5 bases). Germline lookup yields CDR1 LNHNV and CDR2 YYDKDF (reference sequence). The CDR3 contains 15 residues. Between the trimmed V and J ends, which lost 5 bases and 2 bases, there was a span of 15 bases. Here the CDR3 reads CATSPGQGRNTEAFF. The CDR3 DNA reads TGTGCCACCAGCCCAGGTCAGGGAAGAAACACTGAAGCTTTCTTT.

The DNA of the CDR3 is TGTGCCAGCAGTTTACTAGCGGGAAGCTCCTACAATGAGCAGTTCTTC. This encodes CASSLLAGSSYNEQFF. The rearrangement joins TRBV28 to TRBJ2-1; 9 nucleotides line up with TRBD2. The CDR3 contains 16 residues. CDR1 is MDHEN, CDR2 SYDVKM, per germline. With 2 bases clipped from V and 0 bases from J, the junction kept 2 bases outside the gene matches. Based on the CDR3 plus reference TRBV28 and TRBJ2-1, the full variable domain is DVKVTQSSRYLVKRTGEKVFLECVQDMDHENMFWYRQDPGLGLRLIYFSYDVKMKEKGDIPEGYSVSREKKERFSLILESASTNQTSMYLCASSLLAGSSYNEQFFGPGTRLTVL.

V usage is TRBV28 and J usage is TRBJ1-5; maybe TRBD1 (5 bases). The CDR3 consists of 13 residues. Germline V gene lookup returns CDR1 MDHEN and CDR2 SYDVKM. In nucleotides, the CDR3 is TGTGTCACCAGCGGGGGGGAGGATCAGCCCCAGCATTTT. It translates to CVTSGGEDQPQHF.

The chain couples TRBV4-2 to TRBJ2-1; 7 bases are a match to TRBD1. The ends lost 5 bases at V and 3 bases at J; junction bases unmatched: 7. CDR1 is LGHNA and CDR2 is YNFKEQ in the germline V gene. The CDR3 has 15 residues. The CDR3 spells CASSKPGQNYNEQFF. The CDR3 nucleotides read TGTGCCAGCAGCAAGCCGGGACAGAACTACAATGAGCAGTTCTTC.

The sample holds one count of this clone. The chain recombines TRBV7-2 with TRBJ1-1; no definite D call. This CDR3 is built from 13 residues. V lost 1 base to trimming and J lost 8 bases, with 11 bases between them. The germline V gene encodes CDR1 SGHTA and CDR2 FQGNSA. This CDR3 reads CASSLGMREEAFF. CDR3 coding DNA: TGTGCCAGCAGCTTAGGCATGCGGGAGGAAGCTTTCTTT. Full variable domain (missing parts from reference TRBV7-2 and TRBJ1-1): GAGVSQSPSNKVTEKGKDVELRCDPISGHTALYWYRQSLGQGLEFLIYFQGNSAPDKSGLPSDRFSAERTGGSVSTLTIQRTQQEDSAVYLCASSLGMREEAFFGQGTRLTVV.

The V call is TRBV5-1, the J call TRBJ2-1; D is perhaps TRBD1 (6 bases). From germline, CDR1 is SGHRS and CDR2 YFSETQ. Trimming pared 2 bases from V and 6 bases from J, leaving 15 bases between. The CDR3 has 15 residues. CDR3 bases: TGCGCCAGCAGCTTCGGCAGGGGAAGGGTCAATGAGCAGTTCTTC. Translated, it gives CASSFGRGRVNEQFF.